Listed here are 6 T cell receptor beta chains from one sample, sequenced in a study of PD-1 blockade in classical Hodgkin lymphoma (TCRdb year 2020). Sample time point, as interpreted from the label and publication: cycle 2 day 1 (C2D1) of nivolumab. Every trial patient had relapsed following autologous stem cell transplantation, and prior brentuximab vedotin exposure was what differed among cohorts A, B and C. Preparation of the library involved the immunoSEQ multiplex PCR assay. TCRdb mirrors the immuneACCESS table, restricted to in-frame sequences. Some clones are absent from its copies; in checked studies, under half trace to an unresolved V gene, and the reason for the others is unknown. The sample table shows about 86,000 clones, and nearly 90% are seen once. Approximately 11% of the sample rests with the top ten. The sample was peripheral blood mononuclear cells (PBMCs), taken before the second cycle of nivolumab. These receptors all come from a human donor with classical Hodgkin lymphoma.

The rearrangement joins TRBV5-1 to TRBJ2-5, with D possibly matching TRBD2 (5 bases). This CDR3 is built from 16 residues. Germline-derived CDR1 and CDR2 are SGHRS and YFSETQ. V lost 3 bases and J lost 4, with 19 bases in between. DNA of the CDR3: TGCGCCAGCAGCTCCAGTCTACTAGGACCCGGAGAGACCCAGTACTTC. Amino acid sequence: CASSSSLLGPGETQYF.

The rearrangement uses TRBV30 and TRBJ2-5; 10 bases align to TRBD1. Judging by the DNA end, TRBJ2-7 fits better; the J call may be wrong. Germline lookup yields CDR1 GTSNPN and CDR2 SVGIG (reference sequence). The CDR3 extends over 15 amino acids. CDR3 residues: CAWSVAGTGDYEQYF. Written as DNA, the CDR3 is TGTGCCTGGAGTGTAGCCGGGACAGGGGACTACGAGCAGTACTTC.

In regard to this clone: The junction does not match germline at one end; this may be a read error. This CDR3 reads CASSLGQGNEQYF. The CDR3 DNA reads TGTGCTAGCAGCTTAGGGCAGGGTAACGAGCAGTACTTC. The chain employs TRBV7-7 and TRBJ2-7, with D tentatively TRBD1 (5 bases). The germline V gene has CDR1 SSHAT and CDR2 FNYEAQ (reference sequence). CDR3 length: 13 amino acids.

The chain joins TRBV19 to TRBJ2-7; TRBD1 matches 9 bases. The CDR3 spans 15 residues. V dropped 5 bases and J dropped 4; count of bases not matched to a gene: 9. The germline V gene encodes CDR1 LNHDA and CDR2 SQIVND (reference sequence). For the CDR3, the DNA is TGTGCCAGTAGTCCAGGACAGGGGCGCCGATACGAGCAGTACTTC. Its translation is CASSPGQGRRYEQYF. The full variable domain, rest sourced from reference TRBV19 and TRBJ2-7, is DGGITQSPKYLFRKEGQNVTLSCEQNLNHDAMYWYRQDPGQGLRLIYYSQIVNDFQKGDIAEGYSVSREKKESFPLTVTSAQKNPTAFYLCASSPGQGRRYEQYFGPGTRLTVT.

This clone was counted once. This rearrangement joins TRBV6-5 to TRBJ1-5; no clear D. Between the trimmed V and J ends, which lost 4 bases and 5 bases, there was a span of 15 bases. The CDR3 covers 15 residues. CDR1 is MNHEY, CDR2 SVGAGI, per germline. CDR3 nucleotide sequence: TGTGCCAGCAGTTTAGGGCCACAGCCAGATCAGCCCCAGCATTTT. Its translation: CASSLGPQPDQPQHF.

This clone occurred once. This chain connects TRBV7-9 to TRBJ2-1; a weak D match, TRBD2 (5 bases). CDR3 length equals 15 residues. In germline, CDR1 is SEHNR, CDR2 FQNEAQ (reference sequence). V dropped 1 base and J dropped 5 bases, with 12 bases sitting between them. The CDR3 loop is CASSLVLAIDNEQFF. The CDR3 nucleotides read TGTGCCAGCAGCTTAGTCCTAGCTATCGACAATGAGCAGTTCTTC.